A single sample is the source of the 17 T cell receptor beta chains below, sequenced in a study of blood T cell repertoires in COVID-19. Some clones are missing from TCRdb's copy, which holds only in-frame ones; the method was immunoSEQ multiplex PCR. The sample yields around 160,000 clones, over 75% seen once. The sequencing input was peripheral blood. These receptors were taken from a human donor in a cohort sampled during active COVID-19.

This rearrangement joins TRBV9 to TRBJ2-1; 7 bases line up with TRBD2. Per germline, CDR1 SGDLS and CDR2 YYNGEE. The CDR3 consists of 14 residues. The trim removed 4 bases at V and 5 bases at J, leaving 6 bases unmatched. The CDR3 nucleotides read TGTGCCAGCAGCCAGACTAGCCGTCACAATGAGCAGTTCTTC. As protein: CASSQTSRHNEQFF.

The V call is TRBV9, the J call TRBJ2-4, with 8 bases that match TRBD1. CDR1 SGDLS and CDR2 YYNGEE come from the germline V gene. V trimming: 3 bases; J trimming: 14 bases; junction bases outside the gene matches: 10. CDR3 size: 13 residues. The CDR3 DNA reads as TGTGCCAGCAGCGAAAACCGACAGGGGCCCGAGTACTTC. This translates into CASSENRQGPEYF.

The DNA of the CDR3 is TGTGCCAGCAGCACCAGACTAGCGGGGGGGCCGATGGATACGCAGTATTTT. It specifies CASSTRLAGGPMDTQYF. This chain uses TRBV13 with TRBJ2-3; 14 bases fit TRBD2. Losses at the gene ends were 5 bases for V and 6 bases for J; bases not matched to a gene: 10. This CDR3 comprises 17 residues. The germline V gene encodes CDR1 PRHDT and CDR2 FYEKMQ (reference sequence). Full variable domain (remainder filled in from reference TRBV13 and TRBJ2-3): AAGVIQSPRHLIKEKRETATLKCYPIPRHDTVYWYQQGPGQDPQFLISFYEKMQSDKGSIPDRFSAQQFSDYHSELNMSSLELGDSALYFCASSTRLAGGPMDTQYFGPGTRLTVL.

The rearrangement links TRBV6-2 or TRBV6-3 to TRBJ2-2; D remains ambiguous. The germline V gene encodes CDR1 MNHEY and CDR2 SVGEGT. The CDR3 is made up of 13 amino acids. V was cut by 2 bases and J by 6 bases, with 7 bases left in between. The CDR3: CASSYQRAGELFF. DNA for the CDR3: TGTGCCAGCAGTTACCAACGCGCCGGGGAGCTGTTTTTT.

The chain carries TRBV6-2 or TRBV6-3 and TRBJ1-2; no clear D. V lost 2 bases and J lost 4, with 17 bases in between. The CDR3 is 16 residues long. Germline values: CDR1 MNHEY, CDR2 SVGEGT. The CDR3 DNA reads as TGTGCCAGCAGTTACCGTACTTCAAGGGAGCGCTATGGCTACACCTTC. It is translated as CASSYRTSRERYGYTF.

In its sample, this clone ranks as medium-sized. The chain carries TRBV29-1 and TRBJ2-1; tentative D call: TRBD1 (5 bases). V lost 3 bases and J lost 2, with 17 bases in between. Germline CDR1 SQVTM, CDR2 ANQGSEA. The CDR3 runs to 16 residues. CDR3 protein: CSVDGVTGRTYNEQFF. CDR3 in DNA: TGCAGCGTTGATGGGGTTACAGGCCGAACCTACAATGAGCAGTTCTTC.

The J gene is TRBJ1-1, the V gene TRBV3-1 (or the pseudogene TRBV3-2), with no clear D. CDR1 is LGHDT and CDR2 is YNNKEL in the germline V gene (reference sequence). V gave up 4 bases and J gave up 1 base, with 13 bases separating them. The CDR3 length is 15 residues. The CDR3 DNA reads TGTGCCAGCAGCCCCTACCTCAATGAGAACACTGAAGCTTTCTTT. Amino acids: CASSPYLNENTEAFF.

V usage is TRBV5-5 and J usage is TRBJ1-4; D is unclear. V lost 5 bases, J lost 0 bases, and 17 bases lay in between. Germline-derived CDR1 and CDR2 are SGHKS and YYEKEE (reference sequence). The CDR3 spans 17 residues. The CDR3 DNA reads TGTGCCAGCAGTGCCCCAGCGGACGACGCAACTAATGAAAAACTGTTTTTT. Amino acid sequence: CASSAPADDATNEKLFF.

The gene calls are TRBV7-9 and TRBJ2-7; D is unclear. The germline V and J ends were trimmed by 3 bases and 1 base, with 4 bases remaining between them. This CDR3 has 12 amino acids. Per the germline V gene, CDR1 is SEHNR and CDR2 is FQNEAQ (reference sequence). In nucleotides, the CDR3 is TGTGCCAGCAGCTTTTCGTCCTACGAGCAGTACTTC. Its translation is CASSFSSYEQYF.

This clone was detected only once. V is TRBV23-1 and J is TRBJ2-3, with D possibly TRBD2 on 6 matching bases. TRBV23-1 is an ORF; its function is uncertain. The CDR3 totals 14 residues. Trimming cost V 4 bases and J 2 bases, with 10 bases left between them. The CDR3 DNA reads TGCGCCAGCAGTCCTCCGCGGGACACAGATACGCAGTATTTT. Translated: CASSPPRDTDTQYF.

This rearrangement joins TRBV19 to TRBJ1-1; 7 positions match TRBD1. From germline, CDR1 is LNHDA and CDR2 SQIVND (reference sequence). V lost 9 bases and J lost 0; bases outside the gene matches: 4. CDR3 length: 13 residues. This CDR3 reads CASTDRMNTEAFF. Written as DNA, the CDR3 is TGTGCCAGCACGGACAGGATGAACACTGAAGCTTTCTTT.

The J gene is TRBJ1-6, the V gene TRBV28; a weak D match, TRBD1 (5 bases). V lost 8 bases to trimming and J lost 4 bases, with 6 bases between them. There are 12 residues in the CDR3. Germline loops: CDR1 MDHEN, CDR2 SYDVKM. CDR3 DNA: TGTGCCAGCGCAGGGTATAATTCACCCCTCCACTTT. Translated, it gives CASAGYNSPLHF.

This chain connects TRBV5-1 to TRBJ2-7; TRBD1 matches at 7 bases. Germline V gives CDR1 SGHRS, CDR2 YFSETQ. Trimming removed 5 bases from V and 0 bases from J; junction bases left unmatched: 8. This CDR3 contains 15 residues. CDR3 sequence (DNA): TGCGCCAGCAGGTCCGACCGGGACAGCTCCTACGAGCAGTACTTC. Amino acids: CASRSDRDSSYEQYF.

This sequence joins TRBV7-8 and TRBJ1-1; 8 nucleotides align to TRBD1. The CDR3 is made up of 14 amino acids. V lost 5 bases to trimming and J lost 2 bases; unmatched junction nucleotides: 4. CDR1 and CDR2 (germline): SGHVS, FQNEAQ. Here the CDR3 reads CASSQGAVNTEAFF. The CDR3 DNA is TGTGCCAGCAGCCAGGGGGCTGTTAACACTGAAGCTTTCTTT.

The chain has TRBV27 and TRBJ2-4; perhaps TRBD1 as D (6 bases). The V end was cut by 0 bases, the J end by 15 bases, with 15 bases between. This CDR3 has 13 residues. Germline V gene lookup returns CDR1 MNHEY and CDR2 SMNVEV (reference sequence). The CDR3 loop reads CASSLSRQGQRYF. The CDR3 region has the DNA TGTGCCAGCAGTTTATCTCGTCAGGGGCAGCGGTACTTC.

CDR3: CASSPRGRGAQYF. CDR3 in DNA: TGTGCCAGCAGCCCTAGGGGGCGGGGAGCGCAGTATTTT. The chain couples TRBV12-3 or TRBV12-4 to TRBJ2-3; possible D gene TRBD1, 7 bases. V lost 6 bases, J lost 10 bases, and 17 bases lay in between. This CDR3 comprises 13 residues.

V gene TRBV7-8 combines with J gene TRBJ2-7, with 9 bases aligning to TRBD1. The trim removed 2 bases at V and 4 bases at J, leaving 6 bases unmatched. In germline, CDR1 is SGHVS, CDR2 FQNEAQ. The length of the CDR3 is 15 residues. In DNA form, the CDR3 reads TGTGCCAGCAGCTTACACGGGACAGGGACTTACGAGCAGTACTTC. Protein: CASSLHGTGTYEQYF.